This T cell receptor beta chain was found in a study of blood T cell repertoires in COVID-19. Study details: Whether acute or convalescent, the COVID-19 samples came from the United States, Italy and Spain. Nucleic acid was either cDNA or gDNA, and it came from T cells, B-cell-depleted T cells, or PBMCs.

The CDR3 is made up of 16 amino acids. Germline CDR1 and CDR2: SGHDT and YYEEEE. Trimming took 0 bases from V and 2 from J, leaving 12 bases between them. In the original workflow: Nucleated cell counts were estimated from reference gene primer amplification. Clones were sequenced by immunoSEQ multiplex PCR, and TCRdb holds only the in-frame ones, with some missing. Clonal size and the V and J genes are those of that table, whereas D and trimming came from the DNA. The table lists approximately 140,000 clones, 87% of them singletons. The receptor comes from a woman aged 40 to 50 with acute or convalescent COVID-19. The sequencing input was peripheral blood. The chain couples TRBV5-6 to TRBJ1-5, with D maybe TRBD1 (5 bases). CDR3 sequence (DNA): TGTGCCAGCAGCTTGGGTGCGGGGGGAGGCAATCAGCCCCAGCATTTT. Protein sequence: CASSLGAGGGNQPQHF.